A selection of T cell receptor beta chains follows, all from one sample in a study of OX40 agonist ivuxolimab in advanced cancers. Data came from immunoSEQ multiplex PCR; TCRdb stores just in-frame clones and leaves some out. The sample lists some 44,000 clones, roughly four fifths seen once, with less than 30% in the top ten. The specimen was CD4+ or CD8+ T cells sorted from blood, collected in a trial of the OX40 agonist ivuxolimab. These receptors were collected from an adult with an advanced solid tumor such as melanoma, head and neck, liver or kidney cancer. Both conserved end residues are trimmed from each CDR3. D genes are given only for firm matches.

ASSLFTSGRDEQF TRBD2 13 TRBJ2-1 TRBV14
ASSDPRVPYEQY . 12 TRBJ2-7 TRBV25-1
ASSIILAVYNEQF TRBD2 13 TRBJ2-1 TRBV19
ASSVTEDRFTDTQY . 14 TRBJ2-3 TRBV19
ASSDQGGYEQY TRBD2 11 TRBJ2-7 TRBV23-1
AIMSGNSGNTIY . 12 TRBJ1-3 TRBV10-3
ASSNRDTQY . 9 TRBJ2-3 TRBV7-3
ASSLGSRWDQETQY . 14 TRBJ2-5 TRBV5-1
ASSISPQGMGNEQF . 14 TRBJ2-1 TRBV19
ASSSQTVSSYNSPLH . 15 TRBJ1-6 TRBV7-5
ASSWSITGTGDEQY TRBD1 14 TRBJ2-7 TRBV27
ASSSVDQETQY . 11 TRBJ2-5 TRBV6-6